This TCR beta chain was sequenced for a study of early T cells in non-severe SARS-CoV-2 infection. The protocol attached unique molecular identifiers to individual cDNA molecules. TCRdb reprocessed the 5' RACE reads via MiXCR and lists one record per CDR3 protein. This sample has tens of thousands of distinct CDR3 sequences; 12% occur once, and the top ten carry more than 9%. This clonotype was seen repeatedly, ten times or more. V lost 4 bases to trimming and J lost 2 bases; unmatched junction nucleotides: 8. The CDR3 is 15 amino acids. Germline V gene data show CDR1 as SGHRS and CDR2 as YFSETQ. The chain carries TRBV5-1 and TRBJ2-7, with TRBD1 identical over 8 bases. Specimen: whole blood. This TCR was sampled from an adult who was a healthcare worker with PCR-confirmed SARS-CoV-2 infection or an uninfected control (not recorded which). The chain's CDR3 is CASSPRTGKTYEQYF. CDR3 bases: TGCGCCAGCAGCCCCCGGACAGGGAAGACCTACGAGCAGTACTTC.